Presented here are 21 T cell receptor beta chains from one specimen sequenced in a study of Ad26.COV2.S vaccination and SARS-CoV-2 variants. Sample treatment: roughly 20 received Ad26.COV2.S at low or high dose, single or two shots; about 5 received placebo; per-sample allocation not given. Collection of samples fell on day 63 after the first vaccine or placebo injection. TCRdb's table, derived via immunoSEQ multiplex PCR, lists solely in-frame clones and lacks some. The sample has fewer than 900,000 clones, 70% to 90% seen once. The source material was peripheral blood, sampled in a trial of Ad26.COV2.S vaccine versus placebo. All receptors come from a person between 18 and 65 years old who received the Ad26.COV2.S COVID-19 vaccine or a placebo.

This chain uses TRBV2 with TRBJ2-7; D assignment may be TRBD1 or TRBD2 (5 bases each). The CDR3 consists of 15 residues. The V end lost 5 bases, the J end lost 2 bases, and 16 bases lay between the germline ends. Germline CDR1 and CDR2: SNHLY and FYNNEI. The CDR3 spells CASSYRHLGAYEQYF. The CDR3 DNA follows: TGTGCCAGCAGTTATAGACACCTGGGGGCCTACGAGCAGTACTTC.

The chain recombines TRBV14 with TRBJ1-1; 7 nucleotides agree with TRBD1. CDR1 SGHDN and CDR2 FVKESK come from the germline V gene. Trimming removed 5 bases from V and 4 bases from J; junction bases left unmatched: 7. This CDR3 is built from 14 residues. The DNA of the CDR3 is TGTGCCAGCAGCTTAACAGGGGTGGGCACTGAAGCTTTCTTT. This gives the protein CASSLTGVGTEAFF. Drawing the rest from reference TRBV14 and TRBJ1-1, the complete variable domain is EAGVTQFPSHSVIEKGQTVTLRCDPISGHDNLYWYRRVMGKEIKFLLHFVKESKQDESGMPNNRFLAERTGGTYSTLKVQPAELEDSGVYFCASSLTGVGTEAFFGQGTRLTVV.

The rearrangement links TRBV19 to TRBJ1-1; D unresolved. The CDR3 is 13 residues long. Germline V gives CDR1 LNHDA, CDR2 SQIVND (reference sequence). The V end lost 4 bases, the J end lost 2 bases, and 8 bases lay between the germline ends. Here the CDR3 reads CASSTLLNTEAFF. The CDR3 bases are TGTGCCAGTAGTACACTACTAAACACTGAAGCTTTCTTT.

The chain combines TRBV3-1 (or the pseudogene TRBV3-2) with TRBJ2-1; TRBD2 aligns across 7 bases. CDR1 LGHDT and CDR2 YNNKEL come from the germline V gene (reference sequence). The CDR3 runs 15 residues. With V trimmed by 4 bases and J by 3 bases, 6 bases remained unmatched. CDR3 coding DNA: TGTGCCAGCAGCCGCCGACTAGCCGTCTACAATGAGCAGTTCTTC. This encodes CASSRRLAVYNEQFF.

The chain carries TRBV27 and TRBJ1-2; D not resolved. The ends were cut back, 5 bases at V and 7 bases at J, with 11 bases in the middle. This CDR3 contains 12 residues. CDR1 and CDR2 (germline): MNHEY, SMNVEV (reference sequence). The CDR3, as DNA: TGTGCCAGCAGTCCATGGTCCGGTGGCTACACCTTC. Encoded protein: CASSPWSGGYTF.

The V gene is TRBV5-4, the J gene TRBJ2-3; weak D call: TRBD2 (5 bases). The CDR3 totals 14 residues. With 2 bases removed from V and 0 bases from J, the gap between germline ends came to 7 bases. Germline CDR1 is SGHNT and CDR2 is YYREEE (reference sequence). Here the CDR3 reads CASSFTGSTDTQYF. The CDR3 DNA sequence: TGTGCCAGCAGCTTTACGGGAAGCACAGATACGCAGTATTTT.

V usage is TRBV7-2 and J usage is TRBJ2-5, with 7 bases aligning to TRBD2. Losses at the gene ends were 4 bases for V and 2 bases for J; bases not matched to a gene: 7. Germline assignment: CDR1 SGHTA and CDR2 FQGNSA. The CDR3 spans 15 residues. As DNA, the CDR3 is TGTGCCAGCAGCTCAGCTGATAGCGGGCAAGAGACCCAGTACTTC. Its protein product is CASSSADSGQETQYF.

In DNA, the CDR3 is TGTGCCAGCAGCTTGGGTTTAGGGCCCTACACAGATACGCAGTATTTT. This gives the protein CASSLGLGPYTDTQYF. This chain links TRBV5-8 with TRBJ2-3, with no clear D. V lost 0 bases, J lost 2 bases, and 13 bases lay in between. The CDR3 contains 16 residues. Germline CDR1 is SGHTS and CDR2 is YDEGEE.

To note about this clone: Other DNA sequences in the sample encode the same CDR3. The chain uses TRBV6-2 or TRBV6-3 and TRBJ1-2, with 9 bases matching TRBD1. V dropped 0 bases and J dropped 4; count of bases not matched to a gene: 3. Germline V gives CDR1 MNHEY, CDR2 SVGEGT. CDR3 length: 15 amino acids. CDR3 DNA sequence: TGTGCCAGCAGTTACTCGGACAGGGGACTCTATGGCTACACCTTC. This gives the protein CASSYSDRGLYGYTF.

In DNA form, the CDR3 reads TGTGCCAGTAGTATGACAGGCAATCAGTTCTTC. Encoded protein: CASSMTGNQFF. This chain connects TRBV19 to TRBJ2-1, with D maybe TRBD1 (6 bases). The V end was cut by 3 bases, the J end by 13 bases, with 10 bases between. Germline CDR1 LNHDA, CDR2 SQIVND (reference sequence). This CDR3 is built from 11 residues.

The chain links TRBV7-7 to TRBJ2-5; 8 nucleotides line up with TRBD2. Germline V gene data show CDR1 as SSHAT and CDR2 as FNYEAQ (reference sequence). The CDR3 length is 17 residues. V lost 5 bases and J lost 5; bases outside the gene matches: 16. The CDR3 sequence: CASSLGALAGPGETQYF. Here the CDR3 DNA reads TGTGCCAGCAGCCTTGGGGCGCTAGCGGGTCCGGGGGAGACCCAGTACTTC.

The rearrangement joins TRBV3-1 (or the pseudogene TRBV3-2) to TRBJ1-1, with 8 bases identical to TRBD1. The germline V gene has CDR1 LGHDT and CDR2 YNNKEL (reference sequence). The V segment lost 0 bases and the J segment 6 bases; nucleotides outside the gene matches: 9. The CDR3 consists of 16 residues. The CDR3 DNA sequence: TGTGCCAGCAGCCAAGAAACCGGGACAGGCAAACCTGAAGCTTTCTTT. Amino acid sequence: CASSQETGTGKPEAFF.

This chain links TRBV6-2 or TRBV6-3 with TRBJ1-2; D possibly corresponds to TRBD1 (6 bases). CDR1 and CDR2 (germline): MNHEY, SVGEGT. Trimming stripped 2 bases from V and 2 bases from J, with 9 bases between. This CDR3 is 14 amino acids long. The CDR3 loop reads CASSYGGQNYGYTF. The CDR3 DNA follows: TGTGCCAGCAGTTACGGGGGCCAGAACTATGGCTACACCTTC.

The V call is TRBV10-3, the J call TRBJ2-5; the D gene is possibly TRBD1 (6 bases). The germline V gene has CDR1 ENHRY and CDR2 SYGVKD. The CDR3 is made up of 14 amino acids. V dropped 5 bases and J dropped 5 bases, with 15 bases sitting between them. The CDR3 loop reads CAISSGDPGETQYF. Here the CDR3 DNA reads TGTGCCATCAGTTCAGGGGATCCGGGCGAGACCCAGTACTTC.

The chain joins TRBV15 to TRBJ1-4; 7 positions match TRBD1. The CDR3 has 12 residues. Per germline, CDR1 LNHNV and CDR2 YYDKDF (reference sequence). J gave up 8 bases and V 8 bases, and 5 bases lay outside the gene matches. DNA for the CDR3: TGTGCCACCGCACAGGGGAGGGAAAAACTGTTTTTT. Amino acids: CATAQGREKLFF.

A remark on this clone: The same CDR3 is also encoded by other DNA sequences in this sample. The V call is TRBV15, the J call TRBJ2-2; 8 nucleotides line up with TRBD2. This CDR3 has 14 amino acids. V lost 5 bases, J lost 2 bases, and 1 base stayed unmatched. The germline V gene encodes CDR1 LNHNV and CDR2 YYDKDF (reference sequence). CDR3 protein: CATSRGGNTGELFF. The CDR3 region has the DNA TGTGCCACCAGCCGGGGGGGTAACACCGGGGAGCTGTTTTTT.

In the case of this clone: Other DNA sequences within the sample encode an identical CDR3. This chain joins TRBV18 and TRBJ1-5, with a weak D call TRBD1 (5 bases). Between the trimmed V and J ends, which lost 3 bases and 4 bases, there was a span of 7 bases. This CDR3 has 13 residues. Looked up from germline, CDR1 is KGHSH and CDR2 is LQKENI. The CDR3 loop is CASSPGGNQPQHF. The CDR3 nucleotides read TGTGCCAGCTCACCGGGGGGGAATCAGCCCCAGCATTTT.

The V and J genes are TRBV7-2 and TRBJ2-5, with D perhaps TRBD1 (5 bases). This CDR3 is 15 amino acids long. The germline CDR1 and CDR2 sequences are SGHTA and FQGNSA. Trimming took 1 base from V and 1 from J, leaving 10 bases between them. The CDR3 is CASSLGQLTQETQYF. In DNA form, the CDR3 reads TGTGCCAGCAGCTTAGGACAGCTAACCCAAGAGACCCAGTACTTC.

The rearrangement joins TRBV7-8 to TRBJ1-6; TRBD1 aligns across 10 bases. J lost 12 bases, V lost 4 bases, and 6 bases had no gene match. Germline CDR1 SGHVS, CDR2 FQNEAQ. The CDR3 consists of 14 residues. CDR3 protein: CASSSGTGELPLHF. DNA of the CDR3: TGTGCCAGCAGCTCCGGGACAGGGGAGTTACCCCTCCACTTT. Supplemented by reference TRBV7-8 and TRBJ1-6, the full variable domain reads GAGVSQSPRYKVAKRGQDVALRCDPISGHVSLFWYQQALGQGPEFLTYFQNEAQLDKSGLPSDRFFAERPEGSVSTLKIQRTQQEDSAVYLCASSSGTGELPLHFGNGTRLTVT.

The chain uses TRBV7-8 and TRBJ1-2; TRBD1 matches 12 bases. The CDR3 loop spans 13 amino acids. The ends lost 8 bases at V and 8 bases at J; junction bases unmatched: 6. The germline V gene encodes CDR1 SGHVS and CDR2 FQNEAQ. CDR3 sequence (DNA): TGTGCCAGCGGGGGACAGGGGGCTTACGGCTACACCTTC. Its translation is CASGGQGAYGYTF.

The CDR3 sequence is CASSAPKGGLDTGELFF. In DNA form, the CDR3 reads TGTGCCAGCAGCGCTCCTAAGGGGGGGTTGGACACCGGGGAGCTGTTTTTT. The rearrangement uses TRBV7-8 and TRBJ2-2, with D tentatively TRBD2 (7 bases). V lost 5 bases, J lost 3 bases, and 19 bases lay in between. CDR1 is SGHVS and CDR2 is FQNEAQ in the germline V gene. The CDR3 sequence is 17 residues long. The full variable domain, with the rest looked up from reference TRBV7-8 and TRBJ2-2, is GAGVSQSPRYKVAKRGQDVALRCDPISGHVSLFWYQQALGQGPEFLTYFQNEAQLDKSGLPSDRFFAERPEGSVSTLKIQRTQQEDSAVYLCASSAPKGGLDTGELFFGEGSRLTVL.